The 19 T cell receptor beta chains reported below all come from one sample, sequenced in a study of CD8+ T cells in alopecia areata. Extraction and reverse transcription of RNA yielded cDNA as the sequencing template. Measured with immunoSEQ multiplex PCR; TCRdb has only the in-frame clones, and not every one. The sample includes tens of thousands of clones, roughly half seen only once; the top ten take approximately 5.4%. Sequencing was done on a sample of NKG2D-high CD8+ T cells sorted from blood. These receptors came from a human donor with alopecia areata.

The J gene is TRBJ1-4, the V gene TRBV29-1; TRBD1 agrees at 8 bases. The germline gives CDR1 SQVTM, CDR2 ANQGSEA. Unmatched junction bases numbered 4, after V lost 6 bases and J lost 4 bases. This CDR3 contains 13 residues. CDR3 coding DNA: TGCAGCGTCCGGACAGGGATTAATGAAAAACTGTTTTTT. Translated: CSVRTGINEKLFF.

The gene calls are TRBV19 and TRBJ2-7, with 10 bases identical to TRBD2. V trimming: 3 bases; J trimming: 1 base; junction bases outside the gene matches: 3. The length of the CDR3 is 15 residues. Germline lookup yields CDR1 LNHDA and CDR2 SQIVND (reference sequence). DNA of the CDR3: TGTGCCAGTAGTATTAGCGGGGGGCCTTCCTACGAGCAGTACTTC. Protein sequence: CASSISGGPSYEQYF.

V is TRBV11-2 and J is TRBJ1-2; D remains ambiguous. Germline CDR1 and CDR2: SGHAT and FQNNGV. Between the trimmed V and J ends, which lost 1 base and 6 bases, there was a span of 9 bases. The CDR3 spans 13 residues. The CDR3 region has the DNA TGTGCCAGCAGCTTAGCGGGTATTGATGGCTACACCTTC. Amino acids: CASSLAGIDGYTF.

The chain is built from TRBV21-1 and TRBJ1-1; the table's D call, TRBD1, was not checked against the DNA. TRBV21-1 is marked as a pseudogene. The CDR3 is made up of 13 amino acids. CDR3 sequence reads: CDKAGAMNTEAFF. CDR3 nucleotides: TGTGACAAGGCAGGGGCCATGAACACTGAAGCTTTCTTT.

This chain joins TRBV27 and TRBJ1-1, with 7 nucleotides matching TRBD1. This CDR3 comprises 15 residues. Germline V gives CDR1 MNHEY, CDR2 SMNVEV (reference sequence). The trim removed 5 bases at V and 1 base at J, leaving 7 bases unmatched. DNA for the CDR3: TGTGCCAGCAGTCAGGGGGATCTAGAGAACACTGAAGCTTTCTTT. Its protein is CASSQGDLENTEAFF.

This clone was seen more than once but under ten times. This chain joins TRBV7-9 and TRBJ2-3; TRBD2 matches at 12 bases. The CDR3 has 16 amino acids. Looked up from germline, CDR1 is SEHNR and CDR2 is FQNEAQ (reference sequence). Unmatched junction bases numbered 5, after V lost 4 bases and J lost 3 bases. This CDR3 reads CASSSGTSGRTDTQYF. The CDR3 DNA is TGTGCCAGCAGCTCCGGGACTAGCGGGCGTACAGATACGCAGTATTTT.

The sample holds a few counts of this clone. The chain uses TRBV21-1 and TRBJ2-7; whether TRBD2, the table's D call, matches the DNA was not checked. TRBV21-1 is deemed a pseudogene. The CDR3 is 15 amino acids. The CDR3 sequence is CASKNGLAGLGEQYF. The CDR3, as DNA: TGTGCCAGCAAGAACGGACTAGCGGGACTTGGCGAGCAGTACTTC.

The chain uses TRBV5-6 and TRBJ2-5; 7 bases agree with TRBD1. The CDR3 loop spans 14 amino acids. V lost 1 base, J lost 1 base, and 1 base stayed unmatched. Per the germline V gene, CDR1 is SGHDT and CDR2 is YYEEEE. CDR3 in amino acids: CASSLRDSQETQYF. DNA of the CDR3: TGTGCCAGCAGCTTGAGGGACAGCCAAGAGACCCAGTACTTC. Looking up the rest from reference TRBV5-6 and TRBJ2-5 gives the full variable domain: DAGVTQSPTHLIKTRGQQVTLRCSPKSGHDTVSWYQQALGQGPQFIFQYYEEEERQRGNFPDRFSGHQFPNYSSELNVNALLLGDSALYLCASSLRDSQETQYFGPGTRLLVL.

This chain joins TRBV25-1 and TRBJ2-5; D remains unclear. The CDR3 has 13 residues. V was shortened by 5 bases and J by 3 bases, with 10 bases between the two germline ends. Per germline, CDR1 MGHDK and CDR2 SYGVNS. The CDR3 reads CASSSAREETQYF. CDR3 sequence (DNA): TGTGCCAGCAGTTCCGCCCGGGAAGAGACCCAGTACTTC.

This clone was counted a few times. This sequence joins TRBV7-2 and TRBJ2-1; 7 nucleotides agree with TRBD2. Per the germline V gene, CDR1 is SGHTA and CDR2 is FQGNSA. This CDR3 contains 14 residues. With V trimmed by 3 bases and J by 6 bases, 5 bases remained unmatched. The CDR3 region is CASSLWGGGNEQFF. Here the CDR3 DNA reads TGTGCCAGCAGCTTGTGGGGGGGAGGCAATGAGCAGTTCTTC.

The chain joins TRBV18 to TRBJ2-7, with 8 bases aligning to TRBD1. The CDR3 length is 15 residues. V trimming: 1 base; J trimming: 4 bases; junction bases outside the gene matches: 6. CDR1 and CDR2 (germline): KGHSH, LQKENI. The CDR3: CASSPLQTGDYEQYF. CDR3 in DNA: TGTGCCAGCTCACCACTCCAGACAGGGGATTACGAGCAGTACTTC.

The rearrangement links TRBV30 to TRBJ2-1; D might be TRBD1 or TRBD2, each matching 7 bases. Germline values: CDR1 GTSNPN, CDR2 SVGIG (reference sequence). The CDR3 runs 15 residues. V was trimmed by 0 bases and J by 8 bases, leaving 17 bases between them. The CDR3 loop is CAWSVGGGSVDEQFF. The CDR3 region has the DNA TGTGCCTGGAGTGTAGGGGGCGGGAGTGTGGATGAGCAGTTCTTC.

J is TRBJ2-4 and V is TRBV13; 15 bases agree with TRBD2. The CDR3 runs 17 residues. V shed 3 bases, J shed 4 bases, and the junction held 4 bases outside the gene matches. CDR1 and CDR2 from the germline V gene are PRHDT and FYEKMQ (reference sequence). In DNA form, the CDR3 reads TGTGCCAGCAGCTTCGGACTAGCGGGAGGGAAGAAAAACATTCAGTACTTC. Translated: CASSFGLAGGKKNIQYF. Using reference TRBV13 and TRBJ2-4 for the parts outside the CDR3, the full variable domain is AAGVIQSPRHLIKEKRETATLKCYPIPRHDTVYWYQQGPGQDPQFLISFYEKMQSDKGSIPDRFSAQQFSDYHSELNMSSLELGDSALYFCASSFGLAGGKKNIQYFGAGTRLSVL.

This chain uses TRBV13 with TRBJ2-1; TRBD2 is a possible D gene (6 bases). Trimming took off 7 bases at V and 0 bases at J, with 13 bases between the two ends. Germline CDR1 and CDR2: PRHDT and FYEKMQ (reference sequence). The CDR3 sequence is 15 residues long. The CDR3 coding sequence is TGTGCCAGCACTGGCGGGGTCGGCTCCTACAATGAGCAGTTCTTC. Its protein product is CASTGGVGSYNEQFF. The complete variable domain, with remaining parts taken from reference TRBV13 and TRBJ2-1, reads AAGVIQSPRHLIKEKRETATLKCYPIPRHDTVYWYQQGPGQDPQFLISFYEKMQSDKGSIPDRFSAQQFSDYHSELNMSSLELGDSALYFCASTGGVGSYNEQFFGPGTRLTVL.

V usage is TRBV20-1 and J usage is TRBJ2-1, with D hard to call. The CDR3 totals 10 residues. V dropped 7 bases and J dropped 5 bases, with 6 bases sitting between them. Germline V gene sequence: CDR1 DFQATT, CDR2 SNEGSKA (reference sequence). CDR3 amino acids: CSVPNNEQFF. For the CDR3, the DNA is TGCAGTGTGCCTAACAATGAGCAGTTCTTC.

This clone was observed a handful of times. The V gene is TRBV29-1, the J gene TRBJ2-5; the D gene could be TRBD1 or TRBD2 (5 bases each). The end of the DNA aligns better with TRBJ2-7, so the J call may be wrong. The CDR3 has 10 residues. Per the germline V gene, CDR1 is SQVTM and CDR2 is ANQGSEA. This CDR3 is CSVGGSEQYF. CDR3 in DNA: TGCAGCGTTGGGGGGAGCGAGCAGTACTTC.

The gene calls are TRBV29-1 and TRBJ2-1, with 12 nucleotides matching TRBD2. In germline, CDR1 is SQVTM, CDR2 ANQGSEA. This CDR3 spans 17 amino acids. The J segment lost 3 bases and the V segment lost 5 bases, leaving 11 bases of the junction unmatched. CDR3 sequence reads: CSVTLAGGHGVYNEQFF. CDR3 sequence (DNA): TGCAGCGTTACTCTAGCGGGGGGGCACGGTGTCTACAATGAGCAGTTCTTC.

This chain connects TRBV27 to TRBJ2-2; the match to TRBD2 covers 11 bases. Losses at the gene ends were 3 bases for V and 8 bases for J; bases not matched to a gene: 11. The CDR3 consists of 17 residues. In germline, CDR1 is MNHEY, CDR2 SMNVEV (reference sequence). The CDR3 DNA follows: TGTGCCAGCAGTTTTTTCGTAGCGGGAGGGCCTGGAGGGGAGCTGTTTTTT. It yields the protein CASSFFVAGGPGGELFF.

This chain connects TRBV29-1 to TRBJ1-6, with 8 bases that match TRBD1. Per the germline V gene, CDR1 is SQVTM and CDR2 is ANQGSEA. V was clipped by 6 bases and J by 5 bases; unmatched bases: 3. This CDR3 has 13 amino acids. The CDR3 DNA sequence: TGCAGCGTGGGGACAGGTGATAATTCACCCCTCCACTTT. Amino acids: CSVGTGDNSPLHF.